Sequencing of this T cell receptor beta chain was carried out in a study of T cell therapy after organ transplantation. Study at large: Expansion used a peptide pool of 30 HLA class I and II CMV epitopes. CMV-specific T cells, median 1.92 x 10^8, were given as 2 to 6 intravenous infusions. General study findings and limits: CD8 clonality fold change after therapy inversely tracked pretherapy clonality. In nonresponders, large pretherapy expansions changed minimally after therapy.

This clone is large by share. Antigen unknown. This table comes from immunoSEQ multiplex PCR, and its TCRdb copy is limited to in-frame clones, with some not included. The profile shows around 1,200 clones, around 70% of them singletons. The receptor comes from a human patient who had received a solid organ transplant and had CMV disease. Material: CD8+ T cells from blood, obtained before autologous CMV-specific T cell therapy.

CDR3 nucleotides: TGTGCCAGCAGCGCTAGCCATCTTATGAACACTGAAGCTTTCTTT. It translates to CASSASHLMNTEAFF. The chain uses TRBV9 and TRBJ1-1; D unclear. CDR1 and CDR2 (germline): SGDLS, YYNGEE. Between the trimmed V and J ends, which lost 3 bases and 0 bases, there was a span of 12 bases. This CDR3 is built from 15 residues.